These T cell receptor beta chains were read from a single sample in a study of T-cell memory formation after mild COVID-19. TCRdb reprocessed the 5' RACE reads via MiXCR and lists one record per CDR3 protein. This sample yields around 130,000 distinct CDR3 sequences, of which about a sixth are seen a single time; 4.5% to 6.5% belongs to the top ten. The sample comprised PBMCs or a T cell subset sorted from them (not recorded which). The receptor source for this set is a man younger than 30 who had mild COVID-19 (a few samples of this study predate the infection). Cell type and time point are not known. Both conserved end residues are part of each CDR3. Each record gives: D gene, V gene, clone size, J gene, CDR3 DNA, CDR3 protein. The D gene is left open where the match is weak. Not all rows give a size; the values are once, few, many and, for expanded clones, a class.

TRBD1	TRBV19	few	TRBJ2-1	TGTGCCAGTAGTAACAGGGGGGTCGGGCTCTACAATGAGCAGTTCTTC	CASSNRGVGLYNEQFF
TRBD2	TRBV7-9	NA	TRBJ2-1	TGTGCCAGCACCTGGCGGGGGCTTCGAGCGGGGGGGCCGGTCAATGAGCAGTTCTTC	CASTWRGLRAGGPVNEQFF
NA	TRBV7-8	many	TRBJ2-5	TGTGCCAGCAGCTTAACCACAGGAGGGGAGACCCAGTACTTC	CASSLTTGGETQYF
NA	TRBV6-6	NA	TRBJ1-5	TGTGCCAGCAGTTACTCGGGGGGCCGCCAGCCCCAGCATTTT	CASSYSGGRQPQHF
NA	TRBV7-8	NA	TRBJ2-2	TGTGCCAGCAGCTCATCCGGGGAGCTGTTTTTT	CASSSSGELFF
TRBD1	TRBV3-1	few	TRBJ2-7	TGTGCCAGCAGCCAAGACGGGACAGAGTACGAGCAGTACTTC	CASSQDGTEYEQYF
TRBD1	TRBV11-2	many	TRBJ2-3	TGTGCCAGCAGCCCCGACAGGGGCACAGATACGCAGTATTTT	CASSPDRGTDTQYF
NA	TRBV7-9	few	TRBJ2-5	TGTGCCAGCAGCCGGGGCTACGTGGCAGAGACCCAGTACTTC	CASSRGYVAETQYF
TRBD1	TRBV20-1	few	TRBJ1-3	TGCAGTGCTGCAGGGGGCTCTGGAAACACCATATATTTT	CSAAGGSGNTIYF
NA	TRBV5-1	few	TRBJ2-2	TGCGCCAGCAGCTTGGAGTGGGCCACCGGGGAGCTGTTTTTT	CASSLEWATGELFF
NA	TRBV5-1	few	TRBJ1-5	TGCGCCAGCAGCCCTCCCGTACATAGCAATCAGCCCCAGCATTTT	CASSPPVHSNQPQHF
NA	TRBV6-5	few	TRBJ1-1	TGCGCCAGCAGCCCCCCAGCAGGGAGCACTGAAGCTTTCTTT	CASSPPAGSTEAFF
NA	TRBV5-4	once	TRBJ2-5	TGTGCCAGCAGCTTGGGCAGGATGGTGAAAGAGACCCAGTACTTC	CASSLGRMVKETQYF
NA	TRBV29-1	NA	TRBJ1-1	TGCAGCGCCCAAATAACAGGGATATTTGAAGCTTTCTTT	CSAQITGIFEAFF
NA	TRBV7-2	few	TRBJ2-3	TGTGCCAGCAGCCCCCAGGACTCTAGCACAGATACGCAGTATTTT	CASSPQDSSTDTQYF
NA	TRBV7-9	few	TRBJ2-3	TGTGCCAGCAGCTCTGGAGGGGGCAGCCTCACAGATACGCAGTATTTT	CASSSGGGSLTDTQYF
TRBD1	TRBV5-8	NA	TRBJ1-5	TGTGCCAGCAGCACCGGGACAGGGAAGGGACAGCCCCAGCATTTT	CASSTGTGKGQPQHF
NA	TRBV5-1	NA	TRBJ2-3	TGCGCCAGCAGCTTGAGTACTAACGACGGCACAGATACGCAGTATTTT	CASSLSTNDGTDTQYF
TRBD1	TRBV28	NA	TRBJ1-5	TGTGCCAGCAGCCCGGGACAGGGGCTGGGTCAGCCCCAGCATTTT	CASSPGQGLGQPQHF
TRBD2	TRBV7-2	medium-sized	TRBJ2-3	TGTGCCAGCAGCCCAAGGACTAGCGGGGCTAGCACAGATACGCAGTATTTT	CASSPRTSGASTDTQYF
TRBD1	TRBV6-6	NA	TRBJ1-1	TGTGCCAGCAGTCGTACGACAGGGGGACCCCACACTGAAGCTTTCTTT	CASSRTTGGPHTEAFF
NA	TRBV6-5	few	TRBJ1-6	TGTGCCAGCAGAATAAGGGGTCTTGGATCACCCCTCCACTTT	CASRIRGLGSPLHF
NA	TRBV4-2	NA	TRBJ1-5	TGTGCCAGCAGCCAAGTTGGGGGAGAACGCAATCAGCCCCAGCATTTT	CASSQVGGERNQPQHF
NA	TRBV4-1	NA	TRBJ1-5	TGCGCCAGCAGCCCACAAGACCAGGACCGCGGTCAGCCCCAGCATTTT	CASSPQDQDRGQPQHF
NA	TRBV20-1	few	TRBJ1-1	TGCAGTGTCCTGGGTAGGGACACTGAAGCTTTCTTT	CSVLGRDTEAFF
NA	TRBV6-2/TRBV6-3	few	TRBJ2-3	TGTGCCAGCAGTTACTTCTCCCAGGAGGATACGCAGTATTTT	CASSYFSQEDTQYF
TRBD1	TRBV6-1	few	TRBJ2-6	TGTGCCAGCGTCCCGAGGGGGCGTTTTGCTGGGGCCAACGTCCTGACTTTC	CASVPRGRFAGANVLTF
NA	TRBV4-3	few	TRBJ2-1	TGCGCCAGCAGCCAAGATACGATGATTAATGAGCAGTTCTTC	CASSQDTMINEQFF
TRBD1	TRBV14	NA	TRBJ2-7	TGTGCCAGCAGCCCTCGGACAGGGCCCTACGAGCAGTACTTC	CASSPRTGPYEQYF
TRBD2	TRBV25-1	NA	TRBJ2-1	TGTGCCAGCAGTGAACCTTTAGCGGGGGCCTACCAGTTCTTC	CASSEPLAGAYQFF
TRBD1	TRBV20-1	few	TRBJ2-4	TGCAGTGCTCCACCACCGGACAGGGGAGATATTCAGTACTTC	CSAPPPDRGDIQYF
TRBD2	TRBV10-3	few	TRBJ2-5	TGTGCCATCAGCGGGACTAGCGGACCGCAAGAGACCCAGTACTTC	CAISGTSGPQETQYF
NA	TRBV20-1	many	TRBJ2-3	TGCAGTGCTAGAACAGATACGCAGTATTTT	CSARTDTQYF
TRBD1	TRBV5-1	many	TRBJ2-2	TGCGCCAGCAGCTTCGGGACAGCGAACACCGGGGAGCTGTTTTTT	CASSFGTANTGELFF
TRBD2	TRBV4-1	many	TRBJ2-5	TGCGCCAGCAGCCTGAGGACTAGCGGGGGTCAAGAGACCCAGTACTTC	CASSLRTSGGQETQYF
NA	TRBV9	few	TRBJ2-5	TGTGCCAGCAGCGTAGGGACAGAGACCCAGTACTTC	CASSVGTETQYF
NA	TRBV15	few	TRBJ2-2	TGTGCCACCAGCAGAGATCCAGGGGCCGGGGAGCTGTTTTTT	CATSRDPGAGELFF
NA	TRBV7-2	few	TRBJ1-4	TGTGCCAGCAAATACGGAGCCACTAATGAAAAACTGTTTTTT	CASKYGATNEKLFF
TRBD1	TRBV12-3/TRBV12-4	few	TRBJ1-1	TGTGCCAGCAGCCGTCCCGGGACAGGGGGAAACACTGAAGCTTTCTTT	CASSRPGTGGNTEAFF
NA	TRBV5-1	NA	TRBJ2-5	TGCGCCAGCAACCCTACGTGGGGTAGGGAGACCCAGTACTTC	CASNPTWGRETQYF
TRBD1	TRBV18	NA	TRBJ2-1	TGTGCCAGCTCACCAGGGGGACAGTTTTACAATGAGCAGTTCTTC	CASSPGGQFYNEQFF
NA	TRBV2	NA	TRBJ2-1	TGTGCCAGCAGTGAATCCCTATCCGGGAATGAGCAGTTCTTC	CASSESLSGNEQFF
TRBD1	TRBV10-3	few	TRBJ2-3	TGTGCCATCACCACGGGACAGCGACCAGATACGCAGTATTTT	CAITTGQRPDTQYF
TRBD2	TRBV20-1	NA	TRBJ2-3	TGCAGTGCCCCCCGGGCTAGCGGGGGAGATACGCAGTATTTT	CSAPRASGGDTQYF
NA	TRBV5-1	NA	TRBJ2-1	TGCGCCAGCAGCGCCGAGGGGGGAGACAATGAGCAGTTCTTC	CASSAEGGDNEQFF
NA	TRBV6-1	NA	TRBJ1-2	TGTGCCAGCAGTGGTCGAGGGGGTACTGGCTACACCTTC	CASSGRGGTGYTF
NA	TRBV12-3/TRBV12-4	NA	TRBJ1-2	TGTGCCAGCAGTTTGAGCCTCTATGGCTACACCTTC	CASSLSLYGYTF
TRBD2	TRBV3-1	few	TRBJ2-3	TGTGCCAGCAGCCCGACTAGCGGGGATACAGATACGCAGTATTTT	CASSPTSGDTDTQYF
NA	TRBV7-2	few	TRBJ2-1	TGTGCCAGCACCGCCGGCCGTTACAATGAGCAGTTCTTC	CASTAGRYNEQFF
NA	TRBV9	few	TRBJ2-3	TGTGCCAGCAGCGGAGGACTGGACAGTAGCACAGATACGCAGTATTTT	CASSGGLDSSTDTQYF
NA	TRBV4-1	few	TRBJ2-3	TGCGCCAGCAGCCACGCGACGGGGCCGGGCACAGATACGCAGTATTTT	CASSHATGPGTDTQYF
NA	TRBV7-8	NA	TRBJ2-5	TGTGCCAGCAGCTTTGGGCGGGACGAAGAGACCCAGTACTTC	CASSFGRDEETQYF
TRBD2	TRBV7-2	few	TRBJ2-3	TGTGCCAGCAGCCAGCGGGGGGGTCAGGGCACAGATACGCAGTATTTT	CASSQRGGQGTDTQYF